The present T cell receptor beta chain was sequenced within a study of T cell responses to AZD1222 COVID-19 vaccine. Findings of the study overall: The sample set comprised mostly white British donors with more females, and clonal diversity was possibly underestimated. At baseline, just a handful of AZD1222 recipients tested seropositive.

The repertoire was sequenced with immunoSEQ multiplex PCR; TCRdb's copy has only in-frame clones and lacks some. The sample lists under 150,000 clones, 80% to 95% seen once, with about 3% in the top ten. A remark on this clone: What it binds is not known.

Germline V gene sequence: CDR1 SGHVS, CDR2 FQNEAQ. The V and J ends lost 5 bases and 1 base respectively, with 5 bases between them. The CDR3 extends over 12 amino acids. The rearrangement uses TRBV7-8 and TRBJ2-5, with unresolved D. The clonotype was recovered from an adult in good health. The specimen was peripheral blood, collected on day 0 of AZD1222 vaccination. The CDR3: CASSPTQETQYF. The CDR3 DNA follows: TGTGCCAGCAGCCCCACCCAAGAGACCCAGTACTTC. The variable domain in full, with the rest retrieved from reference TRBV7-8 and TRBJ2-5, is GAGVSQSPRYKVAKRGQDVALRCDPISGHVSLFWYQQALGQGPEFLTYFQNEAQLDKSGLPSDRFFAERPEGSVSTLKIQRTQQEDSAVYLCASSPTQETQYFGPGTRLLVL.